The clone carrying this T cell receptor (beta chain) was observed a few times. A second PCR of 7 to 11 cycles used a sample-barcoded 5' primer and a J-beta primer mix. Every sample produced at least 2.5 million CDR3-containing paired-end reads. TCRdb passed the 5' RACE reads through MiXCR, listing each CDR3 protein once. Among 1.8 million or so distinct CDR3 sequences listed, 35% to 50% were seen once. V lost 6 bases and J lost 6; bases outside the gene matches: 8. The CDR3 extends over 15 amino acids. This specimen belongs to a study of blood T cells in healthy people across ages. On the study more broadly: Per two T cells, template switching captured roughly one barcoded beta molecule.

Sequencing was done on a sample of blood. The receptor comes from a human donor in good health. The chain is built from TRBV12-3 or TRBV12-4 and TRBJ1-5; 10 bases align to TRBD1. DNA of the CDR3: TGTGCCAGCAGCCCGGACAGGGGGTCGGGTCAGCCCCAGCATTTT. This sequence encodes CASSPDRGSGQPQHF.